This TCR beta chain was sequenced during a study of T cell responses to AZD1222 COVID-19 vaccine. A note on this clone: Its target is not known.

Clones were sequenced by immunoSEQ multiplex PCR, and TCRdb holds only the in-frame ones, with some missing. The table has around 78,000 clones, about nine tenths seen once. Study-level findings and limits: Among spike-specific TCRs, nearly half reportedly target unmutated variant regions. Females outnumbered males among donors, who were mostly white British; clonal diversity was possibly underestimated. Baseline seropositivity occurred in only 5 to 7 AZD1222 recipients. Repertoires in all cases were sampled only once the peak T cell response had passed.

The CDR3 runs to 12 residues. Trimming cost V 3 bases and J 13 bases, with 15 bases left between them. Per the germline V gene, CDR1 is SEHNR and CDR2 is FQNEAQ (reference sequence). The input for sequencing was peripheral blood, taken on day 0 of AZD1222 vaccination. The clonotype was recovered from an adult in good health. The chain recombines TRBV7-9 with TRBJ1-2, with D maybe TRBD1 (6 bases). The CDR3 DNA reads TGTGCCAGCAGCTTCCCCGGGGGGGCGGGCACCTTC. It yields the protein CASSFPGGAGTF. Full variable domain (remainder filled in from reference TRBV7-9 and TRBJ1-2): DTGVSQNPRHKITKRGQNVTFRCDPISEHNRLYWYRQTLGQGPEFLTYFQNEAQLEKSRLLSDRFSAERPKGSFSTLEIQRTEQGDSAMYLCASSFPGGAGTFGSGTRLTVV.